The sequence of this TCR beta chain was determined in a study of shared clonotypes between healthy human individuals. The germline CDR1 and CDR2 sequences are SQVTM and ANQGSEA. After removal of 7 bases from V and 5 bases from J, the junction contained 12 bases not matched to a gene. The CDR3 spans 14 residues. This clone has only one observation. Its target is not known. The study's findings and limits: The study's rarefaction showed incomplete sorted-subset sequencing despite large depth. Shared across several donors were roughly 5% of the naive CD4 clonotypes.

The table came from immunoSEQ multiplex PCR; TCRdb's copy has only in-frame clones and leaves some out. The sample holds millions of clones, 85% to 95% seen once. The sample consisted of naive CD4+ T cells sorted from blood. As to subset: CD45RA+ positively selected. The chain is built from TRBV29-1 and TRBJ2-3; 7 positions match TRBD2. The TCR comes from a man aged 18-30 years in good health. Here the CDR3 reads CSEGVGGYGDTQYF. The CDR3 DNA is TGCAGCGAAGGGGTCGGGGGGTATGGAGATACGCAGTATTTT.